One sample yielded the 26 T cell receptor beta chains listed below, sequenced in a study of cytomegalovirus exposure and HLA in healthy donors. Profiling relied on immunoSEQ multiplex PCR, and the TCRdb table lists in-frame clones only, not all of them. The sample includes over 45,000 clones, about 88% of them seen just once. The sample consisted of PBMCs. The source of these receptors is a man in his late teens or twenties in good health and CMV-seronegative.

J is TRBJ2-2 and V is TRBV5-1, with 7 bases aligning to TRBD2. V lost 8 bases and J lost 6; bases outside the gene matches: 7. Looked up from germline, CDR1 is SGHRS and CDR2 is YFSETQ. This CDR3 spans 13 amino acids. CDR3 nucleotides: TGCGCCAGGTTACGGGAGGAGTCCGGGGAGCTGTTTTTT. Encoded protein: CARLREESGELFF.

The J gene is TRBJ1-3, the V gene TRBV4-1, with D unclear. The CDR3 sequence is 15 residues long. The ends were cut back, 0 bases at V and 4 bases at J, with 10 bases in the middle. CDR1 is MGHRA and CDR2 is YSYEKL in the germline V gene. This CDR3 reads CASSQDILLGNTIYF. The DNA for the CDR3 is TGCGCCAGCAGCCAAGATATTCTTTTGGGAAACACCATATATTTT.

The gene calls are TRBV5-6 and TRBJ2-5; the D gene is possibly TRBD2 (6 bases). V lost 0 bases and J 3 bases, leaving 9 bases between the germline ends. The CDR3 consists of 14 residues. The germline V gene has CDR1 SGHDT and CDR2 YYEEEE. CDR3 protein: CASSLVGRKETQYF. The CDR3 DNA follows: TGTGCCAGCAGCTTGGTTGGGAGGAAAGAGACCCAGTACTTC.

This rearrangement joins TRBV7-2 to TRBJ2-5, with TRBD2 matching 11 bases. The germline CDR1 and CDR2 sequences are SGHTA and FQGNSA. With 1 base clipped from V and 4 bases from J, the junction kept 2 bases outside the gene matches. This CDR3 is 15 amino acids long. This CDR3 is CASSLVLAGAETQYF. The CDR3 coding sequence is TGTGCCAGCAGCTTAGTACTAGCGGGAGCAGAGACCCAGTACTTC.

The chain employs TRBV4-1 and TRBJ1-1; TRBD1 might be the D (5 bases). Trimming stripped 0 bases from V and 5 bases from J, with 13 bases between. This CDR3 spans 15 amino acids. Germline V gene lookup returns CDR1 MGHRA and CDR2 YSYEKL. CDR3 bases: TGCGCCAGCAGCCAAGAGAGGGGCGCGGGAACTGAAGCTTTCTTT. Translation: CASSQERGAGTEAFF.

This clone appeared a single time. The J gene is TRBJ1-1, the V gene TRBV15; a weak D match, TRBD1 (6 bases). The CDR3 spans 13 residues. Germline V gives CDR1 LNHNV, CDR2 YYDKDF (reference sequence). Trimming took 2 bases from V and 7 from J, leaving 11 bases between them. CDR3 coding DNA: TGTGCCACCAGCAGAAGAGGGACATTTGAAGCTTTCTTT. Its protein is CATSRRGTFEAFF.

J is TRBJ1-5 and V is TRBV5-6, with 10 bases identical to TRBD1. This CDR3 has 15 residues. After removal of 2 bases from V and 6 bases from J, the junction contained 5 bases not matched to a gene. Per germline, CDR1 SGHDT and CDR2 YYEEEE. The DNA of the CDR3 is TGTGCCAGCAGCTTCCGGACAGGGGGGAGTCAGCCCCAGCATTTT. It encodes CASSFRTGGSQPQHF.

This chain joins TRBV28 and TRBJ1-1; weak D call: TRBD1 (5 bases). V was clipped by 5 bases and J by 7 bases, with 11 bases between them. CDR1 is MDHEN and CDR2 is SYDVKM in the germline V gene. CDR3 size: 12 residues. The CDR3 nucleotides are TGTGCCAGCAGTCTCCGGGGGGGTGAAGCTTTCTTT. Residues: CASSLRGGEAFF.

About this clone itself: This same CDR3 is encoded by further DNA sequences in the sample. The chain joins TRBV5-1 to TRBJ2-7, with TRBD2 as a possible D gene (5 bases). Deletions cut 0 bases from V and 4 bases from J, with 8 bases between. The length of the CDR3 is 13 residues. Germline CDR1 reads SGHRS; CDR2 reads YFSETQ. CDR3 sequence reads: CASSLDRGYEQYF. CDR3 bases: TGCGCCAGCAGCTTGGATCGGGGTTACGAGCAGTACTTC.

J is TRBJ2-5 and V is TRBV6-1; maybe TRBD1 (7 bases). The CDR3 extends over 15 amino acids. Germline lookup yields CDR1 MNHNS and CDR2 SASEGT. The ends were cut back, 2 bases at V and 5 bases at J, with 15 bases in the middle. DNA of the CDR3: TGTGCCAGCAGTGAACCAACACAGGGGAGGGAGACCCAGTACTTC. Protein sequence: CASSEPTQGRETQYF.

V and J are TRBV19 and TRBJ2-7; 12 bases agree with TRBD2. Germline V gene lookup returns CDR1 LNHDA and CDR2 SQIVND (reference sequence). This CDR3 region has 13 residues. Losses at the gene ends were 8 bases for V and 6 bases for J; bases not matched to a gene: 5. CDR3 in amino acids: CASATSGRGEQYF. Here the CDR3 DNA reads TGTGCCAGTGCGACTAGCGGGAGAGGCGAGCAGTACTTC.

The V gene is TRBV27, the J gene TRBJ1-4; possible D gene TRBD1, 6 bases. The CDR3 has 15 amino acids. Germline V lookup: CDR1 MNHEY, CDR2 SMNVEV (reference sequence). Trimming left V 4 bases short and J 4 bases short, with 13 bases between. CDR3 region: CASSSTGFSNEKLFF. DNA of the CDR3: TGTGCCAGCAGTTCCACAGGGTTCAGTAATGAAAAACTGTTTTTT. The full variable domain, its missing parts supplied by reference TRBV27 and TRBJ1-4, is EAQVTQNPRYLITVTGKKLTVTCSQNMNHEYMSWYRQDPGLGLRQIYYSMNVEVTDKGDVPEGYKVSRKEKRNFPLILESPSPNQTSLYFCASSSTGFSNEKLFFGSGTQLSVL.

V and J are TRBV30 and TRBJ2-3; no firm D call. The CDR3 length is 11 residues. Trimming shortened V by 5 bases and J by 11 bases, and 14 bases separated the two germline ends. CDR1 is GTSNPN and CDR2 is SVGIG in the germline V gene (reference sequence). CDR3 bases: TGTGCCTGGGGAGTCAGTGGAGAGCAGTATTTT. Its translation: CAWGVSGEQYF.

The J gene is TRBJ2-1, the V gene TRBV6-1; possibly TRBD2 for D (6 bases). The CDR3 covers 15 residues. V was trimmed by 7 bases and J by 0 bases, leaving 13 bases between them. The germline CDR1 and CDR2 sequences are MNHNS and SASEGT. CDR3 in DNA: TGTGCCAGCACCTTGGACTATGACTCCTACAATGAGCAGTTCTTC. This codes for CASTLDYDSYNEQFF.

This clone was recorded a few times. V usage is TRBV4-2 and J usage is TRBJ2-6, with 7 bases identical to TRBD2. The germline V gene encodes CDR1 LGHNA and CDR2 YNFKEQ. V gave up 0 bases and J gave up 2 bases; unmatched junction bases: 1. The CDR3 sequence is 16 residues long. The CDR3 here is CASSQDGGAGANVLTF. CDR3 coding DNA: TGTGCCAGCAGCCAAGATGGGGGGGCTGGGGCCAACGTCCTGACTTTC.

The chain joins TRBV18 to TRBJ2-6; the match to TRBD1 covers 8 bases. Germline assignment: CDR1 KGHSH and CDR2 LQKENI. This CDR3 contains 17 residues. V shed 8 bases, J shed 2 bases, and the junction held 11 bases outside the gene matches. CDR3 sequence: CASTNFQGAPGANVLTF. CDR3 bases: TGTGCCAGCACAAACTTCCAGGGGGCCCCTGGGGCCAACGTCCTGACTTTC.

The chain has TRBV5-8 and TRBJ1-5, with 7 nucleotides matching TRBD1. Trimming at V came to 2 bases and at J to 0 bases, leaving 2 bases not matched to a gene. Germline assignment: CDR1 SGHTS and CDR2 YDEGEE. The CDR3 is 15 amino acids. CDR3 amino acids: CASSLGTVSNQPQHF. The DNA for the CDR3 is TGTGCCAGCAGCTTAGGGACAGTTAGCAATCAGCCCCAGCATTTT.

DNA of the CDR3: TGTGCCAGCAGTGAAGCGGTGTCTAGCAGTTTCGACGAGCAGTACTTC. This sequence encodes CASSEAVSSSFDEQYF. The chain combines TRBV6-1 with TRBJ2-7, with a weak D call TRBD2 (5 bases). V was trimmed by 0 bases and J by 5 bases, leaving 17 bases between them. The length of the CDR3 is 16 residues. The germline V gene encodes CDR1 MNHNS and CDR2 SASEGT.

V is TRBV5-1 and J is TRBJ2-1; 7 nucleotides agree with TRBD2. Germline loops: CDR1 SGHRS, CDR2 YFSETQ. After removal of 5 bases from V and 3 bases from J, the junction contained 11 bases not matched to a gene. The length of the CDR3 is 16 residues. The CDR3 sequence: CASSPTSEGDYNEQFF. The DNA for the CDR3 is TGCGCCAGCAGTCCTACTAGCGAGGGAGACTACAATGAGCAGTTCTTC. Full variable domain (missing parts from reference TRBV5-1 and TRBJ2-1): KAGVTQTPRYLIKTRGQQVTLSCSPISGHRSVSWYQQTPGQGLQFLFEYFSETQRNKGNFPGRFSGRQFSNSRSEMNVSTLELGDSALYLCASSPTSEGDYNEQFFGPGTRLTVL.

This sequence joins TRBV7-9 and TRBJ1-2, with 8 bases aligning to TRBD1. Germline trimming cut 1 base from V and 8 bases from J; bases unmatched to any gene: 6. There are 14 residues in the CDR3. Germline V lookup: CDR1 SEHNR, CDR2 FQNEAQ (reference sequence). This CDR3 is CASSLGQGPGGYTF. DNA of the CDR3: TGTGCCAGCAGCTTAGGACAGGGGCCGGGGGGCTACACCTTC. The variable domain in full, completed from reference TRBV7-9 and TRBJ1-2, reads DTGVSQNPRHKITKRGQNVTFRCDPISEHNRLYWYRQTLGQGPEFLTYFQNEAQLEKSRLLSDRFSAERPKGSFSTLEIQRTEQGDSAMYLCASSLGQGPGGYTFGSGTRLTVV.

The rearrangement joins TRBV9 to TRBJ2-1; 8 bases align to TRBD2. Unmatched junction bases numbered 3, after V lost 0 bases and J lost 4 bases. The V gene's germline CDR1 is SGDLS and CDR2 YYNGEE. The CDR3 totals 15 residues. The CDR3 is CASSVATSGYNEQFF. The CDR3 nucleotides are TGTGCCAGCAGCGTAGCTACTAGCGGATACAATGAGCAGTTCTTC.

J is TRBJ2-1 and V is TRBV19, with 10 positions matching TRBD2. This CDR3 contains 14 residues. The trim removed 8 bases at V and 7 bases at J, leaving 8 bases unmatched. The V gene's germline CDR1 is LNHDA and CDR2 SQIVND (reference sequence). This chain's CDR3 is CASQTSGFINEQFF. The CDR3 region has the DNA TGTGCCAGTCAGACTAGCGGGTTTATAAATGAGCAGTTCTTC.

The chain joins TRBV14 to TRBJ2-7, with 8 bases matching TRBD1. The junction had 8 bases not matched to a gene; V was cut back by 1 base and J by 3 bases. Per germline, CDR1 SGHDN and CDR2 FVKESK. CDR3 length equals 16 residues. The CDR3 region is CASSQVFGTGNYEQYF. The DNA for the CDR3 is TGTGCCAGCAGCCAAGTTTTCGGGACAGGTAACTACGAGCAGTACTTC.

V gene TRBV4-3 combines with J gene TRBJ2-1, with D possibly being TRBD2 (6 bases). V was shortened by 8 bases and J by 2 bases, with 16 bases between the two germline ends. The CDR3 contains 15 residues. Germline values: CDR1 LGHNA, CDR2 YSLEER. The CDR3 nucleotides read TGCGCCAGCGGAAAAATCGGGGGACCCTACAATGAGCAGTTCTTC. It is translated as CASGKIGGPYNEQFF.

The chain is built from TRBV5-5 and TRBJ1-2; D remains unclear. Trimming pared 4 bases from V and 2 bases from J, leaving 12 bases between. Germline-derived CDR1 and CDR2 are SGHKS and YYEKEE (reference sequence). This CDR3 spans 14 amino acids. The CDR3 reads CASSATGENYGYTF. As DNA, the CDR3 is TGTGCCAGCAGCGCGACCGGGGAGAACTATGGCTACACCTTC.

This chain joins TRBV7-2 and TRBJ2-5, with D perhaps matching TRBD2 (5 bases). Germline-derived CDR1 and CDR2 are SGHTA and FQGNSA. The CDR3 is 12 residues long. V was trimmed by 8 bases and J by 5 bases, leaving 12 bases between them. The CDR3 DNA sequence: TGTGCCAGCGCACGGGGTTCGGAGACCCAGTACTTC. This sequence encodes CASARGSETQYF.